These T cell receptor beta chains were read from a single sample in a study of T-cell memory formation after mild COVID-19. TCRdb re-analysed the 5' RACE reads in MiXCR, keeping a single row per CDR3 protein. The table records almost 350,000 distinct CDR3 sequences, approximately 22% of them present only once. The sample comprised PBMCs or a T cell subset sorted from them (not recorded which). These receptors all come from a man between 18 and 29 years old who had mild COVID-19 (a few samples of this study predate the infection). Cell type and time point are not known. Both conserved end residues are part of each CDR3. D genes are given only for firm matches. Expanded clones get a size class; other rows say once, few or many, or leave the size out.

TRBV12-3/TRBV12-4	-	TRBJ2-7	-	TGTGCCAGCAGTACCTCGGGTCTAAAGCAGTACTTC	CASSTSGLKQYF
TRBV12-3/TRBV12-4	-	TRBJ1-5	-	TGTGCCAGCAGTTTCGGCCCAGGGGAATATAGCAATCAGCCCCAGCATTTT	CASSFGPGEYSNQPQHF
TRBV7-2	few	TRBJ2-1	-	TGTGCCAGCAGCCGGGGTTTTGACAATGAGCAGTTCTTC	CASSRGFDNEQFF
TRBV6-5	-	TRBJ2-7	-	TGTGCCAGCAGACGTACCGGGACTCGAGCCTACGAGCAGTACTTC	CASRRTGTRAYEQYF
TRBV2	-	TRBJ2-7	TRBD1	TGTGCCAGCAGTGAAGGGGGAACCGGGACAGGTACCTACGAGCAGTACTTC	CASSEGGTGTGTYEQYF
TRBV20-1	-	TRBJ1-1	TRBD1	TGCAGTGCTAGGAACAGGGGAGTCGAAGCTTTCTTT	CSARNRGVEAFF
TRBV20-1	-	TRBJ2-3	TRBD1	TGCAGTGCCCCGGACAGGGAGTTGACAGATACGCAGTATTTT	CSAPDRELTDTQYF
TRBV5-1	-	TRBJ2-6	-	TGCGCCAGCAGCCTCACGGCAGGTTACGGGGCCAACGTCCTGACTTTC	CASSLTAGYGANVLTF
TRBV6-2/TRBV6-3	-	TRBJ2-3	TRBD2	TGTGCCAGCAGTTACTCCCGGGGGGGCACAGATACGCAGTATTTT	CASSYSRGGTDTQYF
TRBV5-6	many	TRBJ1-1	TRBD1	TGTGCCAGCAGCCCCGACGGGGGCACAGGGGACACTGAAGCTTTCTTT	CASSPDGGTGDTEAFF
TRBV7-6	-	TRBJ2-7	-	TGTGCCAGCAGCCCCGACAGCTCAGCCTCCTACGAGCAGTACTTC	CASSPDSSASYEQYF
TRBV20-1	-	TRBJ1-4	-	TGCAGTGCTAGAGATTGGGACAAAACCCCAGAAAAACTGTTTTTT	CSARDWDKTPEKLFF
TRBV5-1	many	TRBJ2-1	TRBD1	TGCGCCAGCAGCTTGGAGGGACAGGGGGGCGATGAGCAGTTCTTC	CASSLEGQGGDEQFF
TRBV20-1	-	TRBJ2-3	-	TGCAGTGCTAGTGAGGGATCCACAGATACGCAGTATTTT	CSASEGSTDTQYF
TRBV11-2	-	TRBJ2-2	TRBD2	TGTGCCAGCAGCTTAGTCGGCGGGGGGAACACCGGGGAGCTGTTTTTT	CASSLVGGGNTGELFF
TRBV5-1	-	TRBJ2-7	TRBD1	TGCGCCAGCAGCTGGAACGACAGGGGGCAATACGAGCAGTACTTC	CASSWNDRGQYEQYF
TRBV11-2	many	TRBJ1-1	-	TGTGCCAGCAGCTTAGCTCCGGACACCGAAGCTTTCTTT	CASSLAPDTEAFF
TRBV4-3	few	TRBJ2-1	TRBD2	TGCGACAGCAGCCAAGGAGTCTTGAGCGGGGGGTATACTGAGCAGTTCTTC	CDSSQGVLSGGYTEQFF
TRBV2	-	TRBJ2-5	-	TGCAAATCTGCTTTGGGGGAGTTTCAAGAGACCCAGTACTTC	CKSALGEFQETQYF
TRBV4-3	-	TRBJ1-5	-	TGCGCCAGCAGCCCCGATGGGGGATACAATCAGCCCCAGCATTTT	CASSPDGGYNQPQHF
TRBV7-2	few	TRBJ2-5	-	TGTGCCAGCAGCTTAGCTAGCCTCGGTGCCAGCTCGGAGACCCAGTACTTC	CASSLASLGASSETQYF
TRBV11-2	-	TRBJ2-1	TRBD2	TGTGCCAGCAGCCACGCAGGGCTAGCGGGGGTAGTTGAGCAGTTCTTC	CASSHAGLAGVVEQFF
TRBV10-3	-	TRBJ1-2	-	TGTGCCATCAGTAGGACGGATGGCTACACCTTC	CAISRTDGYTF
TRBV4-1	few	TRBJ2-3	-	TGCGCCAGCAGCCACACTATGACTAGTCTGGATACGCAGTATTTT	CASSHTMTSLDTQYF
TRBV7-9	few	TRBJ2-5	-	TGTGCCAGCAGCAGGGACGCCCAAGAGACCCAGTACTTC	CASSRDAQETQYF
TRBV25-1	many	TRBJ2-3	TRBD2	TGTGCCAGCAGTGAAACCGGGGGGGCCGGAGATACGCAGTATTTT	CASSETGGAGDTQYF
TRBV5-1	many	TRBJ2-1	-	TGCGCCAGCAGCCCGACCGGGGGCCAAGAAGGGAATGAGCAGTTCTTC	CASSPTGGQEGNEQFF
TRBV6-5	-	TRBJ2-7	TRBD1	TGTGCCAGCAGCCGCAGGGGGTATTCCTACGAGCAGTACTTC	CASSRRGYSYEQYF
TRBV20-1	-	TRBJ2-5	-	TGCAGTGGTTTAGGGAGAGAGACCCAGTACTTC	CSGLGRETQYF
TRBV29-1	-	TRBJ1-1	-	TGCGGTGCCGGGACACAGAACACTGAAGCTTTCTTT	CGAGTQNTEAFF
TRBV7-2	few	TRBJ2-3	-	TGTGCCAGCAGCCGGAGCGGAGATACGCAGTATTTT	CASSRSGDTQYF
TRBV12-3/TRBV12-4	few	TRBJ1-5	-	TGTGCCAGCAGGATAAACAGTCAGCCCCAGCATTTT	CASRINSQPQHF
TRBV5-1	many	TRBJ2-1	-	TGCGCCAGCAGCTTGGAACAGGAGCAGTTCTTC	CASSLEQEQFF
TRBV6-4	-	TRBJ2-3	-	TGTGCCAGCAGTGATACCGGGGTGGCGGTAGATACGCAGTATTTT	CASSDTGVAVDTQYF
TRBV7-9	-	TRBJ1-2	-	TGTGCCAGCAGCTTAGCAGGCGGCACTCATGGTGGCTACACCTTC	CASSLAGGTHGGYTF
TRBV7-2	-	TRBJ2-1	TRBD2	TGTGCCAGCAGCTCGGACCTCGGGAGGAATGAGCAGTTCTTC	CASSSDLGRNEQFF
TRBV9	once	TRBJ1-6	-	TGTGCCAGCAGCCATCAGGGGAATAATTCACCCCTCCACTTT	CASSHQGNNSPLHF
TRBV28	few	TRBJ2-3	TRBD2	TGTGCCAGCAGTACTAGCGGATCAGGGACAGATACGCAGTATTTT	CASSTSGSGTDTQYF
TRBV20-1	few	TRBJ2-3	-	TGCAGTGCTAGAGGCGAAACTAGCACAGATACGCAGTATTTT	CSARGETSTDTQYF
TRBV12-3/TRBV12-4	-	TRBJ2-3	TRBD2	TGTGCCAGCAGTTTCCCGGGACTAGCGGATGATACGCAGTATTTT	CASSFPGLADDTQYF
TRBV9	-	TRBJ2-5	-	TGTGCCAGCAGCGTAGGTACAGGGTTGGAAGAGACCCAGTACTTC	CASSVGTGLEETQYF
TRBV4-1	once	TRBJ1-2	-	TGCGCCAGCAGCCAAGAGTTGAACAGGGTCTATGGCTACACCTTC	CASSQELNRVYGYTF
TRBV7-3	-	TRBJ2-3	-	TGTGCCAGCAGCTTTGGCTCTAGCGCAGATACGCAGTATTTT	CASSFGSSADTQYF
TRBV7-8	-	TRBJ2-2	TRBD2	TGTGCCAGCAGCTTAAGAACTCTGGGACTAGCCGGGGAGCTGTTTTTT	CASSLRTLGLAGELFF
TRBV30	-	TRBJ1-4	TRBD1	TGTGCCTGGAGTCCCTCGGACAGGTTGAATGAAAAACTGTTTTTT	CAWSPSDRLNEKLFF
TRBV6-1	-	TRBJ2-3	TRBD1	TGTGCCAGCAGTCATCAGGGGGCGAGCACAGATACGCAGTATTTT	CASSHQGASTDTQYF
TRBV10-3	-	TRBJ1-2	-	TGTGCCATCAGTGAAGGAGGTTCCTATGGCTACACCTTC	CAISEGGSYGYTF
TRBV7-2	-	TRBJ2-3	TRBD2	TGTGCCAGCAGCGTCTCTAGCGGGGCGGTAGATACGCAGTATTTT	CASSVSSGAVDTQYF
TRBV21-1	-	TRBJ2-5	-	TGTGCCAGCAGCAAATTGGTCAGATTCCAAGAGACCCAGTACTTC	CASSKLVRFQETQYF
TRBV9	few	TRBJ2-1	TRBD2	TGTGCCAGCAGCGGGGTAGCGGGGTGGGGAGAGCAGTTCTTC	CASSGVAGWGEQFF
TRBV29-1	-	TRBJ2-3	-	TGCAGTACCGGCGGTCGGTCTAGCACAGATACGCAGTATTTT	CSTGGRSSTDTQYF
TRBV5-5	once	TRBJ2-7	TRBD2	TGTGCCAGCAGCTTGGGGCTAGCGGGGGGCGTACCCTACGAGCAGTACTTC	CASSLGLAGGVPYEQYF
TRBV27	-	TRBJ1-2	-	TGTGCCAGCAGCTCCCCTTCGGCGGGGTCGAACTATGGCTACACCTTC	CASSSPSAGSNYGYTF
TRBV6-5	few	TRBJ1-2	TRBD1	TGTGCCAGCAGTTACTCGTTCGTTGAGTGGGACAGGGGAATCCATGGCTACACCTTC	CASSYSFVEWDRGIHGYTF
TRBV7-3	few	TRBJ2-1	TRBD1	TGTGCCAGCAGCCAAGGGACAGGGATTAAGAATGAGCAGTTCTTC	CASSQGTGIKNEQFF
TRBV20-1	-	TRBJ2-7	TRBD1	TGCAGTGCTAGAGACGGGACAGGGCTCTACGAGCAGTACTTC	CSARDGTGLYEQYF
TRBV20-1	few	TRBJ2-5	-	TGCAGTGCTTCCTCGGGCGGGGTGGAGACCCAGTACTTC	CSASSGGVETQYF